This entry features one T cell receptor beta chain sequence. These data are taken from a study of control samples from healthy donors and cancer patients. The table came from immunoSEQ multiplex PCR; TCRdb's copy has only in-frame clones and leaves some out. The sample has around 110,000 clones, 93% seen once. V lost 3 bases and J lost 0, with 14 bases in between. CDR1 is KGHDR and CDR2 is SFDVKD in the germline V gene. CDR3 length equals 17 residues. Sequencing input: blood. The clonotype was recovered from a man aged 25 to 40 in good health. This chain joins TRBV24-1 and TRBJ1-3, with a tentative D call TRBD1 (5 bases). The CDR3 reads CATSDSDSSFSGNTIYF. For the CDR3, the DNA is TGTGCCACCAGTGATAGCGACAGCTCGTTCTCTGGAAACACCATATATTTT.